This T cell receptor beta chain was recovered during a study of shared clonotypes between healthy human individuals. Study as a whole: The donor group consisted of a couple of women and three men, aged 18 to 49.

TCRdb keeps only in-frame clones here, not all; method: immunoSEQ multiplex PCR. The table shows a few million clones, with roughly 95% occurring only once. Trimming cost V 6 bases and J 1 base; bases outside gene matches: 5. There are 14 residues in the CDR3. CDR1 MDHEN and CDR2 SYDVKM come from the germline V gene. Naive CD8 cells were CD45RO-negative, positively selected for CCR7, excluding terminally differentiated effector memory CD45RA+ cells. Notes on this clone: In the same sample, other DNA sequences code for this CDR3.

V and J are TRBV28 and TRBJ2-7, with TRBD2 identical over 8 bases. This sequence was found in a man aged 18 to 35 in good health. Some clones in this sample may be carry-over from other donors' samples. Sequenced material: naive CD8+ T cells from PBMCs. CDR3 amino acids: CASSLAGGSYEQYF. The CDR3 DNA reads TGTGCCAGCAGCCTAGCGGGTGGGTCCTACGAGCAGTACTTC. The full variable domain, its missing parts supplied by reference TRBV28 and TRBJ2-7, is DVKVTQSSRYLVKRTGEKVFLECVQDMDHENMFWYRQDPGLGLRLIYFSYDVKMKEKGDIPEGYSVSREKKERFSLILESASTNQTSMYLCASSLAGGSYEQYFGPGTRLTVT.